The 23 T cell receptor beta chains in this list originate from one sample, sequenced in a study of T-cell memory formation after mild COVID-19. MiXCR, run by TCRdb on the 5' RACE reads, gives a single entry per CDR3 protein. This table has approximately 89,000 distinct CDR3 sequences, nearly 25% appearing once. The specimen sequenced was PBMCs or a T cell subset sorted from them (not recorded which). These receptors originate from a man younger than 30 who had mild COVID-19 (a few samples of this study predate the infection). Cell type and time point are not known.

V is TRBV7-6 and J is TRBJ1-1; D unclear. CDR1 SGHVS and CDR2 FNYEAQ come from the germline V gene. The germline V and J ends were trimmed by 5 bases and 2 bases, with 12 bases remaining between them. The length of the CDR3 is 14 residues. The CDR3 loop reads CASSRGRRNTEAFF. The CDR3 DNA reads as TGTGCCAGCAGCCGCGGACGGAGAAACACTGAAGCTTTCTTT.

This clonotype was picked up many times. The V gene is TRBV5-1, the J gene TRBJ1-4; no reliable D call. CDR1 and CDR2 from the germline V gene are SGHRS and YFSETQ. The CDR3 extends over 15 amino acids. V was pared by 0 bases and J by 0 bases, with 6 bases between. In DNA form, the CDR3 reads TGCGCCAGCAGCTTGGTCGGGACAACTAATGAAAAACTGTTTTTT. Translated: CASSLVGTTNEKLFF.

The CDR3 loop is CASSVSTGGRDTQYF. CDR3 coding DNA: TGTGCCAGCAGCGTCTCGACGGGAGGACGAGATACGCAGTATTTT. V is TRBV9 and J is TRBJ2-3, with 7 nucleotides matching TRBD2. V was clipped by 2 bases and J by 5 bases; unmatched bases: 8. The germline CDR1 and CDR2 sequences are SGDLS and YYNGEE. This CDR3 region has 15 residues.

This clonotype was seen only once. The chain is built from TRBV6-2 or TRBV6-3 and TRBJ2-1, with 7 bases aligning to TRBD1. CDR1 and CDR2 (germline): MNHEY, SVGEGT. The CDR3 consists of 14 residues. V lost 6 bases, J lost 7 bases, and 9 bases stayed unmatched. CDR3 DNA: TGTGCCAGCAGCGACCGACAGGGATGGAATGAGCAGTTCTTC. Translating it yields CASSDRQGWNEQFF.

This clonotype was picked up a small number of times. The CDR3 DNA reads TGTGCCAGCAGTCACAACTACGAGCAGTACTTC. This encodes CASSHNYEQYF. The J gene is TRBJ2-7, the V gene TRBV27; D is uncertain. The CDR3 contains 11 residues. V was cut by 5 bases and J by 3 bases, with 5 bases left in between. CDR1 MNHEY and CDR2 SMNVEV come from the germline V gene (reference sequence).

In this sample, this clonotype turned up a few times. This rearrangement joins TRBV4-3 to TRBJ2-3; the D gene could be TRBD1 or TRBD2 (5 bases each). The CDR3 runs 15 residues. Looked up from germline, CDR1 is LGHNA and CDR2 is YSLEER. V was cut by 1 base and J by 1 base, with 9 bases left in between. DNA for the CDR3: TGCGCCAGCAGCCAAGGGGGGTGGGGCACAGATACGCAGTATTTT. Translation gives CASSQGGWGTDTQYF.

The rearrangement links TRBV24-1 to TRBJ2-3; D could derive from TRBD1 or TRBD2 (5 bases each). V dropped 5 bases and J dropped 0 bases, with 8 bases sitting between them. CDR1 KGHDR and CDR2 SFDVKD come from the germline V gene. CDR3 length equals 14 residues. The CDR3 sequence is CATSGRDSTDTQYF. The CDR3 DNA reads as TGTGCCACCAGTGGCCGGGACAGCACAGATACGCAGTATTTT.

This clonotype was recorded a few times. The J gene is TRBJ2-1, the V gene TRBV29-1, with 9 bases fitting TRBD2. Per the germline V gene, CDR1 is SQVTM and CDR2 is ANQGSEA. J was trimmed by 4 bases and V by 3 bases; bases with no gene match: 4. CDR3 length: 14 amino acids. CDR3 nucleotide sequence: TGCAGCGTTGACCGGACTAGCGAGTACAATGAGCAGTTCTTC. This gives the protein CSVDRTSEYNEQFF.

The rearrangement links TRBV9 to TRBJ2-7, with D unclear. The CDR3 covers 14 residues. CDR1 is SGDLS, CDR2 YYNGEE, per germline. Deletions cut 3 bases from V and 0 bases from J, with 10 bases between. The CDR3 bases are TGTGCCAGCAGCGAATCGGGTAGCTCCTACGAGCAGTACTTC. It codes for CASSESGSSYEQYF. The full variable domain, with the rest looked up from reference TRBV9 and TRBJ2-7, is DSGVTQTPKHLITATGQRVTLRCSPRSGDLSVYWYQQSLDQGLQFLIQYYNGEERAKGNILERFSAQQFPDLHSELNLSSLELGDSALYFCASSESGSSYEQYFGPGTRLTVT.

This clonotype has a handful of counts. The chain couples TRBV7-6 to TRBJ2-7; D unclear. The CDR3 consists of 15 residues. V lost 1 base and J 2 bases, leaving 12 bases between the germline ends. The V gene's germline CDR1 is SGHVS and CDR2 FNYEAQ. CDR3 region: CASSLDGPGPYEQYF. CDR3 bases: TGTGCCAGCAGCTTAGATGGTCCCGGCCCCTACGAGCAGTACTTC.

The gene calls are TRBV7-2 and TRBJ2-5, with D perhaps matching TRBD1 or TRBD2 (6 bases each). V was trimmed by 4 bases and J by 2 bases, leaving 14 bases between them. The germline V gene has CDR1 SGHTA and CDR2 FQGNSA. The CDR3 loop spans 15 amino acids. CDR3 region: CASSWGAILQETQYF. CDR3 in DNA: TGTGCCAGCAGCTGGGGGGCGATACTGCAAGAGACCCAGTACTTC. Filled out from reference TRBV7-2 and TRBJ2-5, the complete variable domain reads GAGVSQSPSNKVTEKGKDVELRCDPISGHTALYWYRQSLGQGLEFLIYFQGNSAPDKSGLPSDRFSAERTGGSVSTLTIQRTQQEDSAVYLCASSWGAILQETQYFGPGTRLLVL.

This clonotype has just a few counts. The genes are TRBV10-3 and TRBJ1-1, with 8 nucleotides matching TRBD1. V trimming: 8 bases; J trimming: 0 bases; junction bases outside the gene matches: 2. Germline values: CDR1 ENHRY, CDR2 SYGVKD. The CDR3 has 13 amino acids. The CDR3 loop reads CAIGQGMNTEAFF. The CDR3 nucleotides are TGTGCCATCGGACAGGGCATGAACACTGAAGCTTTCTTT.

This clonotype came up once. This chain uses TRBV4-1 with TRBJ1-5; D not certain. Germline V lookup: CDR1 MGHRA, CDR2 YSYEKL. Trimming pared 4 bases from V and 7 bases from J, leaving 14 bases between. This CDR3 has 14 amino acids. The CDR3 nucleotides read TGCGCCAGCAGCCCCGAGAACACCGTCCAGCCCCAGCATTTT. Translating it yields CASSPENTVQPQHF.

This clonotype was observed a handful of times. The gene calls are TRBV14 and TRBJ1-1; a possible D gene is TRBD1 (5 bases). This CDR3 spans 13 amino acids. Per germline, CDR1 SGHDN and CDR2 FVKESK. Trimming cost V 4 bases and J 6 bases, with 12 bases left between them. CDR3 sequence (DNA): TGTGCCAGCAGCCGAGTTTGGGGGGCTGAAGCTTTCTTT. It translates to CASSRVWGAEAFF.

The gene calls are TRBV7-9 and TRBJ2-7, with D maybe TRBD1 (6 bases). Deletions cut 5 bases from V and 0 bases from J, with 11 bases between. In germline, CDR1 is SEHNR, CDR2 FQNEAQ (reference sequence). The CDR3 spans 14 residues. The CDR3: CASSHRDNSYEQYV. In DNA, the CDR3 is TGTGCCAGCAGCCACCGGGACAACTCCTACGAGCAGTACGTC.

This clonotype has more than one count but fewer than ten. V gene TRBV9 combines with J gene TRBJ1-1; D possibly corresponds to TRBD1 (5 bases). The CDR3 contains 18 residues. Trimming left V 4 bases short and J 1 base short, with 23 bases between. Germline values: CDR1 SGDLS, CDR2 YYNGEE. CDR3 protein: CASSPTWGRENANTEAFF. The CDR3 DNA reads TGTGCCAGCAGCCCCACCTGGGGGAGGGAAAACGCGAACACTGAAGCTTTCTTT.

This clonotype has a handful of counts. The chain couples TRBV7-9 to TRBJ2-3; D remains unclear. CDR1 and CDR2 from the germline V gene are SEHNR and FQNEAQ (reference sequence). V lost 2 bases to trimming and J lost 6 bases, with 6 bases between them. This CDR3 is 12 amino acids long. In DNA, the CDR3 is TGTGCCAGCAGCTTACAGGACGATACGCAGTATTTT. Amino acid sequence: CASSLQDDTQYF.

This clonotype was detected a few times. The CDR3 loop reads CASSLTSVETQYF. For the CDR3, the DNA is TGTGCCAGCAGCCTAACTAGCGTGGAGACCCAGTACTTC. The genes are TRBV12-3 or TRBV12-4 and TRBJ2-5; 7 bases line up with TRBD2. V shed 6 bases and J 5 bases; nucleotides not matched to a gene: 6. The CDR3 has 13 residues.

This clonotype was seen more than once but under ten times. CDR3 loop: CASSLWGGPAYEQYF. As DNA, the CDR3 is TGTGCCAGCAGTTTGTGGGGGGGGCCTGCCTACGAGCAGTACTTC. The chain combines TRBV12-3 or TRBV12-4 with TRBJ2-7; D is possibly TRBD2 (7 bases). The CDR3 contains 15 residues. V lost 3 bases and J 2 bases, leaving 14 bases between the germline ends.

This clonotype was seen only a few times. The rearrangement joins TRBV12-3 or TRBV12-4 to TRBJ2-4; a possible D gene is TRBD1 (5 bases). Trimming shortened V by 4 bases and J by 0 bases, and 7 bases separated the two germline ends. The CDR3 is 14 amino acids. The CDR3 DNA follows: TGTGCCAGCAGTTCCGACAGAGCCAAAAACATTCAGTACTTC. This codes for CASSSDRAKNIQYF.

The chain joins TRBV5-1 to TRBJ1-1; perhaps TRBD1 as D (5 bases). The CDR3 loop spans 13 amino acids. V was cut by 10 bases and J by 3 bases, with 16 bases left in between. Germline CDR1 is SGHRS and CDR2 is YFSETQ. The CDR3 is CALHRDDYTEAFF. The DNA for the CDR3 is TGCGCCCTCCATCGGGACGACTACACTGAAGCTTTCTTT.

This clonotype was seen just once. The V and J genes are TRBV12-3 or TRBV12-4 and TRBJ1-1; D not resolved. V lost 5 bases, J lost 5 bases, and 9 bases lay in between. The CDR3 is 12 residues long. The CDR3 here is CASSPYRTEAFF. DNA of the CDR3: TGTGCCAGCAGTCCATATAGGACTGAAGCTTTCTTT.

The chain links TRBV5-4 to TRBJ2-1; weak D call: TRBD2 (6 bases). Germline values: CDR1 SGHNT, CDR2 YYREEE (reference sequence). This CDR3 is built from 12 residues. Trimming pared 1 base from V and 10 bases from J, leaving 9 bases between. As DNA, the CDR3 is TGTGCCAGCAGCTTGTCGGGGGAAGAGCAGTTCTTC. It yields the protein CASSLSGEEQFF.